The T cell receptor beta chain described here comes from a study of OX40 agonist ivuxolimab in advanced cancers. As for the study in general: With a range of about 20 to 79, age averaged roughly 61 years, and about 83% were male.

Assay used: immunoSEQ multiplex PCR; TCRdb lists only in-frame clones, some missing. This repertoire shows about 60,000 clones, roughly four fifths found once; its top ten account for under 2.5%. On this clone itself: Its antigen remains unidentified.

Study-wide points: At 0.1 to 3.0 mg/kg, CD4+ and CD8+ blood T cells expanded clonally by week 6. On average, CD8+ T cells had more expanded clones than CD4+.

The material sequenced was CD4+ or CD8+ T cells sorted from blood, taken in a trial of the OX40 agonist ivuxolimab. The receptor was derived from an adult with an advanced solid tumor such as melanoma, head and neck, liver or kidney cancer.

CDR3 sequence reads: CASSSGTRGSDTQYF. For the CDR3, the DNA is TGTGCCAGCAGCTCCGGGACGCGGGGCTCAGATACGCAGTATTTT. V and J are TRBV7-2 and TRBJ2-3; weak D call: TRBD2 (6 bases). Trimming left V 4 bases short and J 4 bases short, with 15 bases between. This CDR3 region has 15 residues. CDR1 and CDR2 from the germline V gene are SGHTA and FQGNSA.